The rows below give T cell receptor beta chains drawn from one sample of a study of T cells in Graves' hyperthyroidism and ophthalmopathy. From the multiplex PCR reads, TCRdb called clonotypes with MiXCR, one entry per CDR3 protein. The repertoire holds approximately 700,000 distinct CDR3 sequences, 16% seen once, with around 7.7% in the top ten. The material sequenced was blood. The receptors come from a man aged 18 to 29 with Graves' hyperthyroidism. CDR3s include the opening cysteine and the closing phenylalanine or tryptophan. Each record gives: CDR3 DNA, CDR3 protein, clone size, V gene, J gene, D gene. The D gene is left open where the match is weak. Expanded clones are given a class, and other clones once, few, many or no size at all.

cdr3_nt: TGTGCCAGCAGCTTGATGACAGGGGGATCAGATACGCAGTATTTT
cdr3_aa: CASSLMTGGSDTQYF
clone_size: many
v_call: TRBV13
j_call: TRBJ2-3
d_call: TRBD1

cdr3_nt: TGTGCCAGCAGTGGACCGGGGTTTGTGGCCAACGTCCTGACTTTC
cdr3_aa: CASSGPGFVANVLTF
clone_size: many
v_call: TRBV28
j_call: TRBJ2-6
d_call: .

cdr3_nt: TGTGCCAGCAGTCGTATCGGAGGGGCTGAAGCTTTCTTT
cdr3_aa: CASSRIGGAEAFF
clone_size: .
v_call: TRBV11-3
j_call: TRBJ1-1
d_call: .

cdr3_nt: TGTGCCTGGAGTCACAGACATAGCAATCAGCCCCAGCATTTT
cdr3_aa: CAWSHRHSNQPQHF
clone_size: many
v_call: TRBV30
j_call: TRBJ1-5
d_call: .

cdr3_nt: TGTGCCACCAACCGGGACAGGGCCTACGAGCAGTACTTC
cdr3_aa: CATNRDRAYEQYF
clone_size: few
v_call: TRBV6-4
j_call: TRBJ2-7
d_call: TRBD1

cdr3_nt: TGTGCCAGCAGTAAAAGCTACGAGCAGTACTTC
cdr3_aa: CASSKSYEQYF
clone_size: .
v_call: TRBV6-1
j_call: TRBJ2-7
d_call: .

cdr3_nt: TGTGCCAGCAGTTTAGGGGACCTTACAGATACGCAGTATTTT
cdr3_aa: CASSLGDLTDTQYF
clone_size: many
v_call: TRBV12-3/TRBV12-4
j_call: TRBJ2-3
d_call: .

cdr3_nt: TGCGCCAGCAGCGGCTTTGGGGGGGGCTCCTACGAGCAGTACTTC
cdr3_aa: CASSGFGGGSYEQYF
clone_size: .
v_call: TRBV5-1
j_call: TRBJ2-7
d_call: TRBD2

cdr3_nt: TGCAGTGCTAGAGCCACGGGACGGCGGGCTTGGGGCTACACCTTC
cdr3_aa: CSARATGRRAWGYTF
clone_size: .
v_call: TRBV20-1
j_call: TRBJ1-2
d_call: .

cdr3_nt: TGTGCCAGCAGTCCGACTAGCGGGAGTGGAGAGACCCAGTACTTC
cdr3_aa: CASSPTSGSGETQYF
clone_size: many
v_call: TRBV27
j_call: TRBJ2-5
d_call: TRBD2

cdr3_nt: TGTGCCAGCAGTTACTCATGGGGCAGGGCGACTGAAGCTTTCTTT
cdr3_aa: CASSYSWGRATEAFF
clone_size: many
v_call: TRBV6-2/TRBV6-3
j_call: TRBJ1-1
d_call: .

cdr3_nt: TGCGCCAGCAGCCAACAGGACATTAGCAATCAGCCCCAGCATTTT
cdr3_aa: CASSQQDISNQPQHF
clone_size: .
v_call: TRBV4-1
j_call: TRBJ1-5
d_call: .

cdr3_nt: TGTGCCAGCAGCGCCGGGGGGGGTGGTGCGGAAGAGCAGTACTTC
cdr3_aa: CASSAGGGGAEEQYF
clone_size: .
v_call: TRBV9
j_call: TRBJ2-7
d_call: TRBD2

cdr3_nt: TGTGCCAGCAGTTCCATCCGCAGGGGAGGGGTGGGAGATACGCAGTATTTT
cdr3_aa: CASSSIRRGGVGDTQYF
clone_size: many
v_call: TRBV28
j_call: TRBJ2-3
d_call: .

cdr3_nt: TGTGCCTGGAGTGGGGACAGCCTATTGACGCAGTATTTT
cdr3_aa: CAWSGDSLLTQYF
clone_size: few
v_call: TRBV30
j_call: TRBJ2-3
d_call: TRBD1

cdr3_nt: TGTGCTGCGGCTAGCGGGATTACCTACGAGCAGTACTTC
cdr3_aa: CAAASGITYEQYF
clone_size: few
v_call: TRBV6-1
j_call: TRBJ2-7
d_call: TRBD2

cdr3_nt: TGTGCCAGCAATTCACTCGCTAACAATGAGCAGTTCTTC
cdr3_aa: CASNSLANNEQFF
clone_size: .
v_call: TRBV2
j_call: TRBJ2-1
d_call: .